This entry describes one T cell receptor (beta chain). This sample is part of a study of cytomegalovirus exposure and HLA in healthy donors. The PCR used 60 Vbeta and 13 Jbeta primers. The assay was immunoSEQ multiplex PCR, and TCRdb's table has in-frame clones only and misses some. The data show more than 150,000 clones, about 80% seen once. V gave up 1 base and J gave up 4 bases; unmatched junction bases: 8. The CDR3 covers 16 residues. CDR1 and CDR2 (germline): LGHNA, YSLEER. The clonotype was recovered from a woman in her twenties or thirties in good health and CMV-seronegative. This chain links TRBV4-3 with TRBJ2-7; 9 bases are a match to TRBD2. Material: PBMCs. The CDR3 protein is CASSQVWRGGLYEQYF. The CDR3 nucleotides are TGCGCCAGCAGCCAAGTTTGGCGGGGGGGCCTGTACGAGCAGTACTTC.